The 24 T cell receptor beta chains reported below all come from one sample, sequenced in a study of cytomegalovirus exposure and HLA in healthy donors. The PCR had 60 Vbeta and 13 Jbeta primers. Generated by immunoSEQ multiplex PCR, the TCRdb table keeps only in-frame clones and is missing some. The data show more than 150,000 clones, with about 85% seen just once and about 2.4% held by the top ten. Sequencing input: PBMCs. All receptors derive from a woman aged 18-35 years in good health and CMV-seronegative.

The rearrangement uses TRBV6-5 and TRBJ2-7; 8 bases fit TRBD1. CDR3 length: 13 residues. J gave up 9 bases and V 5 bases, and 9 bases lay outside the gene matches. Germline CDR1 and CDR2: MNHEY and SVGAGI. In DNA form, the CDR3 reads TGTGCCAGCAGTCCGGACAGGGTCGTAGGGCAGTACTTC. Translating it yields CASSPDRVVGQYF.

J is TRBJ2-1 and V is TRBV5-6; D remains ambiguous. The CDR3 sequence is 11 residues long. Per the germline V gene, CDR1 is SGHDT and CDR2 is YYEEEE. V was trimmed by 3 bases and J by 9 bases, leaving 7 bases between them. The CDR3 protein is CASSSYGEQFF. CDR3 bases: TGTGCCAGCAGCTCCTATGGTGAGCAGTTCTTC.

The chain recombines TRBV7-2 with TRBJ1-6; the match to TRBD1 covers 8 bases. This CDR3 is 13 amino acids long. V was clipped by 3 bases and J by 9 bases; unmatched bases: 1. Germline loops: CDR1 SGHTA, CDR2 FQGNSA. CDR3 amino acids: CASSFDRGSPLHF. The CDR3 DNA is TGTGCCAGCAGCTTTGACAGGGGTTCACCCCTCCACTTT. Full variable domain (remainder filled in from reference TRBV7-2 and TRBJ1-6): GAGVSQSPSNKVTEKGKDVELRCDPISGHTALYWYRQSLGQGLEFLIYFQGNSAPDKSGLPSDRFSAERTGGSVSTLTIQRTQQEDSAVYLCASSFDRGSPLHFGNGTRLTVT.

The rearrangement links TRBV18 to TRBJ1-2, with D possibly matching TRBD1 (6 bases). The germline CDR1 and CDR2 sequences are KGHSH and LQKENI. The CDR3 loop spans 14 amino acids. Trimming left V 3 bases short and J 4 bases short, with 12 bases between. The CDR3 spells CASSPLGAAYGYTF. The CDR3 coding sequence is TGTGCCAGCTCACCCCTGGGGGCAGCCTATGGCTACACCTTC.

V gene TRBV30 combines with J gene TRBJ2-7, with TRBD1 identical over 8 bases. Trimming cost V 3 bases and J 9 bases; bases outside gene matches: 7. Germline-derived CDR1 and CDR2 are GTSNPN and SVGIG (reference sequence). The CDR3 extends over 12 amino acids. The CDR3 sequence: CAWSPGGPGQYF. CDR3 in DNA: TGTGCCTGGAGCCCAGGGGGCCCGGGGCAGTACTTC.

The CDR3 bases are TGCAGCGTTGGAGGGTTCTCTGAAGCTTTCTTT. Protein product: CSVGGFSEAFF. The chain combines TRBV29-1 with TRBJ1-1; D is uncertain. With 4 bases removed from V and 6 bases from J, the gap between germline ends came to 9 bases. Germline assignment: CDR1 SQVTM and CDR2 ANQGSEA. This CDR3 is 11 amino acids long.

V is TRBV4-2 and J is TRBJ1-6; 7 bases align to TRBD1. CDR1 is LGHNA, CDR2 YNFKEQ, per germline. The trim removed 4 bases at V and 0 bases at J, leaving 9 bases unmatched. The CDR3 spans 18 residues. The CDR3 reads CASSPADRKSSYNSPLHF. The CDR3 DNA reads TGTGCCAGCAGCCCGGCGGACAGGAAAAGCTCCTATAATTCACCCCTCCACTTT.

V usage is TRBV5-8 and J usage is TRBJ2-4; TRBD2 matches at 13 bases. The CDR3 length is 17 residues. From germline, CDR1 is SGHTS and CDR2 YDEGEE. Trimming cost V 1 base and J 4 bases; bases outside gene matches: 5. The CDR3 nucleotides read TGTGCCAGCAGCTTGACAGCGACTAGCGGGGGGAAAAACATTCAGTACTTC. It encodes CASSLTATSGGKNIQYF.

V and J are TRBV5-4 and TRBJ2-7; D gene unclear. The V gene lost 4 bases and the J gene lost 0 bases, with 17 bases spanning the gap. CDR3 length: 16 residues. Germline V gives CDR1 SGHNT, CDR2 YYREEE (reference sequence). Here the CDR3 reads CASSTPEAHSSYEQYF. DNA for the CDR3: TGTGCCAGCAGCACCCCTGAAGCGCATAGCTCCTACGAGCAGTACTTC.

The genes are TRBV7-9 and TRBJ1-2; weak D call: TRBD1 (6 bases). V was cut by 6 bases and J by 0 bases, with 20 bases left in between. The germline CDR1 and CDR2 sequences are SEHNR and FQNEAQ (reference sequence). The CDR3 has 17 residues. This chain's CDR3 is CASRPPLGATANYGYTF. CDR3 DNA: TGTGCCAGCAGACCACCACTGGGGGCAACAGCTAACTATGGCTACACCTTC. Based on the CDR3 plus reference TRBV7-9 and TRBJ1-2, the full variable domain is DTGVSQNPRHKITKRGQNVTFRCDPISEHNRLYWYRQTLGQGPEFLTYFQNEAQLEKSRLLSDRFSAERPKGSFSTLEIQRTEQGDSAMYLCASRPPLGATANYGYTFGSGTRLTVV.

The V gene is TRBV7-2, the J gene TRBJ1-6; no definite D call. The V gene lost 2 bases and the J gene lost 10 bases, with 21 bases spanning the gap. This CDR3 is 17 amino acids long. CDR1 is SGHTA and CDR2 is FQGNSA in the germline V gene. CDR3 sequence (DNA): TGTGCCAGCAGCTTAATCGTACGAAACACGCTTAGCTCACCCCTCCACTTT. This encodes CASSLIVRNTLSSPLHF.

The chain recombines TRBV30 with TRBJ2-1; 8 bases agree with TRBD2. Germline CDR1 and CDR2: GTSNPN and SVGIG (reference sequence). CDR3 length: 14 amino acids. The junction had 6 bases not matched to a gene; V was cut back by 2 bases and J by 6 bases. The CDR3 is CAWSPTAGGNEQFF. CDR3 nucleotide sequence: TGTGCCTGGAGTCCCACGGCGGGAGGCAATGAGCAGTTCTTC.

The V and J genes are TRBV5-1 and TRBJ2-1, with D possibly TRBD2 on 6 matching bases. CDR1 and CDR2 from the germline V gene are SGHRS and YFSETQ. The CDR3 loop spans 15 amino acids. The V end lost 6 bases, the J end lost 3 bases, and 16 bases lay between the germline ends. The CDR3 is CASKSSGEFYNEQFF. In DNA form, the CDR3 reads TGCGCCAGCAAGAGTAGCGGAGAGTTCTACAATGAGCAGTTCTTC.

The CDR3 sequence is CASSTGGAGQETQYF. DNA of the CDR3: TGTGCCAGTAGTACCGGTGGGGCGGGACAAGAGACCCAGTACTTC. The chain has TRBV19 and TRBJ2-5; TRBD2 might be the D (6 bases). Germline assignment: CDR1 LNHDA and CDR2 SQIVND (reference sequence). The ends were cut back, 4 bases at V and 2 bases at J, with 14 bases in the middle. This CDR3 is built from 15 residues.

This clone has only one observation. The rearrangement joins TRBV9 to TRBJ2-3; 10 bases match TRBD2. Germline trimming cut 1 base from V and 2 bases from J; bases unmatched to any gene: 7. This CDR3 spans 17 amino acids. Germline V gene lookup returns CDR1 SGDLS and CDR2 YYNGEE. The CDR3 here is CASSVTGTSEITDTQYF. Here the CDR3 DNA reads TGTGCCAGCAGCGTAACGGGGACTAGCGAAATCACAGATACGCAGTATTTT.

The chain links TRBV7-8 to TRBJ1-5; D not certain. The CDR3 is 12 residues long. V lost 1 base to trimming and J lost 11 bases, with 9 bases between them. Germline V gives CDR1 SGHVS, CDR2 FQNEAQ. The chain's CDR3 is CASSLVDRAQHF. The CDR3 bases are TGTGCCAGCAGCTTAGTTGATCGAGCCCAGCATTTT.

V gene TRBV19 combines with J gene TRBJ2-5; a weak D match, TRBD1 (5 bases). Germline V gene lookup returns CDR1 LNHDA and CDR2 SQIVND (reference sequence). The CDR3 consists of 14 residues. Deletions cut 0 bases from V and 5 bases from J, with 10 bases between. The CDR3 spells CASSIDGARETQYF. The CDR3 DNA reads TGTGCCAGTAGTATAGATGGGGCTAGGGAGACCCAGTACTTC.

This clone was seen only once. The chain employs TRBV30 and TRBJ1-6, with 7 bases lining up with TRBD1. J gave up 10 bases and V 0 bases, and 6 bases lay outside the gene matches. Germline V gene data show CDR1 as GTSNPN and CDR2 as SVGIG (reference sequence). This CDR3 spans 14 amino acids. In DNA form, the CDR3 reads TGTGCCTGGAGTGTAGACAGGGAGGAATCACCCCTCCACTTT. As protein: CAWSVDREESPLHF. The full variable domain, completed using reference TRBV30 and TRBJ1-6, is SQTIHQWPATLVQPVGSPLSLECTVEGTSNPNLYWYRQAAGRGLQLLFYSVGIGQISSEVPQNLSASRPQDRQFILSSKKLLLSDSGFYLCAWSVDREESPLHFGNGTRLTVT.

This rearrangement joins TRBV28 to TRBJ2-4; 9 bases are a match to TRBD2. Germline values: CDR1 MDHEN, CDR2 SYDVKM. This CDR3 contains 15 residues. V dropped 4 bases and J dropped 7; count of bases not matched to a gene: 8. The CDR3 DNA reads TGTGCCAGCAGTTGGGGTGGGGCGGGGGGGAACATTCAGTACTTC. It encodes CASSWGGAGGNIQYF.

The rearrangement uses TRBV28 and TRBJ2-7, with D possibly being TRBD1 (6 bases). Germline loops: CDR1 MDHEN, CDR2 SYDVKM. CDR3 length equals 13 residues. Trimming cost V 5 bases and J 5 bases, with 13 bases left between them. The CDR3 loop reads CASSPAGAHEQYF. The DNA of the CDR3 is TGTGCCAGCAGTCCGGCAGGGGCCCACGAGCAGTACTTC. Full variable domain (rest looked up from reference TRBV28 and TRBJ2-7): DVKVTQSSRYLVKRTGEKVFLECVQDMDHENMFWYRQDPGLGLRLIYFSYDVKMKEKGDIPEGYSVSREKKERFSLILESASTNQTSMYLCASSPAGAHEQYFGPGTRLTVT.

Written as DNA, the CDR3 is TGTGCCAGCACTTCGAGCGGGAGCTCCTACGAGCAGTACTTC. Amino acid sequence: CASTSSGSSYEQYF. The chain combines TRBV6-6 with TRBJ2-5, with 8 nucleotides matching TRBD2. The end of the DNA fits TRBJ2-7 better, so the J call may be wrong. This CDR3 region has 14 residues. Germline CDR1 MNHNY, CDR2 SVGAGI (reference sequence).

This chain links TRBV30 with TRBJ1-1; D call uncertain. This CDR3 comprises 13 residues. V gave up 0 bases and J gave up 1 base, with 6 bases separating them. CDR1 GTSNPN and CDR2 SVGIG come from the germline V gene (reference sequence). The CDR3 DNA reads as TGTGCCTGGAGTGTGGCAGAGAACACTGAAGCTTTCTTT. It encodes CAWSVAENTEAFF.

Concerning this clone itself: Its ends do not fully match the called genes, so a read error is possible. The V call is TRBV7-9, the J call TRBJ2-7, with D perhaps matching TRBD1 (6 bases). The germline CDR1 and CDR2 sequences are SEHNR and FQNEAQ (reference sequence). The length of the CDR3 is 13 residues. The CDR3 region is CSSSLGQHDEQYF. The CDR3 bases are TGTTCCAGCAGCTTAGGACAGCACGACGAGCAGTACTTC.

The V and J genes are TRBV5-6 and TRBJ1-5; 8 bases align to TRBD1. CDR1 is SGHDT, CDR2 YYEEEE, per germline. The V and J ends lost 4 bases and 4 bases, in that order; junction bases with no gene match: 10. The CDR3 sequence is 16 residues long. The DNA of the CDR3 is TGTGCCAGCAGCCCCGGACAGGGAAGAAGGAATCAGCCCCAGCATTTT. This translates into CASSPGQGRRNQPQHF.